The 13 T cell receptor beta chains given below trace back to one sample, sequenced in a study of glioma-infiltrating T cells. Using RNA template, CDR3s of TCR alpha and beta were amplified with iRepertoire arm-PCR. TCRdb reprocessed the multiplex PCR reads with MiXCR, giving one entry per CDR3 protein. The sample lists over 90,000 distinct CDR3 sequences; less than 30% were seen once. Material for sequencing was glioma tissue, nonneoplastic brain tissue, or PBMCs (not recorded which). These receptors all come from a human donor with low-grade glioma or glioblastoma, undergoing nonglioma brain surgery, or in good health (not recorded which).

This rearrangement joins TRBV10-3 to TRBJ2-2; D is possibly TRBD1 (5 bases). CDR1 and CDR2 from the germline V gene are ENHRY and SYGVKD. This CDR3 comprises 12 residues. Between the trimmed V and J ends, which lost 3 bases and 9 bases, there was a span of 8 bases. CDR3 DNA: TGTGCCATCAGTGATGGACACCGGGAGCTGTTTTTT. The encoded protein is CAISDGHRELFF.

This clonotype has a count of ten or more. The CDR3 spells CASSYESPATNEKLFF. The CDR3 DNA sequence: TGTGCCAGCAGTTACGAGTCGCCCGCTACTAATGAAAAACTGTTTTTT. The gene calls are TRBV6-6 and TRBJ1-4, with no clear D. Germline V gene sequence: CDR1 MNHNY, CDR2 SVGAGI (reference sequence). There are 16 residues in the CDR3. V lost 2 bases, J lost 2 bases, and 12 bases lay in between.

This clonotype has more than one count but fewer than ten. This chain links TRBV20-1 with TRBJ1-2; TRBD1 agrees at 8 bases. The V and J ends lost 3 bases and 4 bases, in that order; junction bases with no gene match: 7. Germline CDR1 DFQATT, CDR2 SNEGSKA (reference sequence). There are 14 residues in the CDR3. CDR3 bases: TGCAGTGCTAGTAAAAATACAGGGGGCTATGGCTACACCTTC. This sequence encodes CSASKNTGGYGYTF.

Note on this clonotype: A much larger clone is a single base away; this may be a read error. The V call is TRBV19, the J call TRBJ1-2, with no clear D. The CDR3 loop spans 12 amino acids. V lost 3 bases and J lost 7, with 9 bases in between. Germline V gene data show CDR1 as LNHDA and CDR2 as SQIVND (reference sequence). CDR3 amino acids: CASSISAIGYTF. The CDR3 region has the DNA TGTGCCAGTAGTATCTCTGCAATTGGCTACACCTTC.

This clonotype was seen at least ten times. The chain joins TRBV20-1 to TRBJ2-1, with D perhaps TRBD1 or TRBD2 (6 bases each). The length of the CDR3 is 15 residues. Trimming cost V 2 bases and J 0 bases, with 11 bases left between them. The germline V gene has CDR1 DFQATT and CDR2 SNEGSKA (reference sequence). The CDR3 region is CSARKGGSSYNEQFF. The DNA for the CDR3 is TGCAGTGCTAGAAAAGGGGGGAGCTCCTACAATGAGCAGTTCTTC.

Worth noting for this clonotype: This may come from a read error, since a much larger clone is one base off. The chain has TRBV29-1 and TRBJ2-5; D unresolved. The CDR3 contains 12 residues. V dropped 4 bases and J dropped 9 bases, with 15 bases sitting between them. Germline CDR1 is SQVTM and CDR2 is ANQGSEA. As DNA, the CDR3 is TGCAGCGTTGTCCAGTTGGGCGAGTCCCAGTACTTC. It translates to CSVVQLGESQYF.

CDR3 sequence: CASSRGSETYEQYF. The DNA for the CDR3 is TGTGCCAGCTCAAGAGGGTCAGAGACCTACGAGCAGTACTTC. This sequence joins TRBV18 and TRBJ2-7; D perhaps matches TRBD2 (5 bases). The CDR3 totals 14 residues. Trimming removed 5 bases from V and 2 bases from J, with 13 bases in between. The V gene's germline CDR1 is KGHSH and CDR2 LQKENI. Variable domain in full (rest from reference TRBV18 and TRBJ2-7): NAGVMQNPRHLVRRRGQEARLRCSPMKGHSHVYWYRQLPEEGLKFMVYLQKENIIDESGMPKERFSAEFPKEGPSILRIQQVVRGDSAAYFCASSRGSETYEQYFGPGTRLTVT.

V usage is TRBV7-2 and J usage is TRBJ1-2; a possible D gene is TRBD1 (5 bases). Germline V gene data show CDR1 as SGHTA and CDR2 as FQGNSA. V dropped 0 bases and J dropped 2 bases, with 13 bases sitting between them. The CDR3 contains 16 residues. The CDR3 DNA is TGTGCCAGCAGCTTAGCGTTAGCGGGGGGGAACTATGGCTACACCTTC. Its protein is CASSLALAGGNYGYTF.

The V call is TRBV27, the J call TRBJ2-7, with 11 bases lining up with TRBD2. V was clipped by 11 bases and J by 2 bases; unmatched bases: 8. Germline values: CDR1 MNHEY, CDR2 SMNVEV (reference sequence). The CDR3 is made up of 14 amino acids. The DNA of the CDR3 is TGTGCCGGCTTAGGACTAGCGGGTCCCTACGAGCAGTACTTC. It codes for CAGLGLAGPYEQYF.

This clonotype was counted only a few times. The rearrangement joins TRBV2 to TRBJ2-7; D could derive from TRBD1 or TRBD2 (5 bases each). The V gene lost 6 bases and the J gene lost 0 bases, with 21 bases spanning the gap. The CDR3 is 17 amino acids. Germline assignment: CDR1 SNHLY and CDR2 FYNNEI. CDR3 sequence (DNA): TGTGCCAGCAGCGTTCTCCGGGAAAGACAGAGCTCCTACGAGCAGTACTTC. Translating gives CASSVLRERQSSYEQYF.

This clonotype was seen at least ten times. The CDR3 protein is CASSSSLTGGTEAFF. CDR3 in DNA: TGTGCCAGCAGCTCCTCCCTGACAGGTGGCACTGAAGCTTTCTTT. The gene calls are TRBV7-6 and TRBJ1-1, with D perhaps matching TRBD1 (6 bases). Deletions cut 4 bases from V and 4 bases from J, with 16 bases between. From germline, CDR1 is SGHVS and CDR2 FNYEAQ. The CDR3 has 15 residues.

CDR3 sequence: CASSFRGGSNEQFF. The CDR3 DNA is TGTGCCAGCAGTTTTCGTGGAGGGAGCAATGAGCAGTTCTTC. This chain connects TRBV12-3 or TRBV12-4 to TRBJ2-1, with TRBD2 as a possible D gene (6 bases). The germline V and J ends were trimmed by 3 bases and 6 bases, with 12 bases remaining between them. The CDR3 runs 14 residues.

This chain joins TRBV19 and TRBJ2-5; 12 bases line up with TRBD2. The CDR3 has 15 amino acids. Germline V gene sequence: CDR1 LNHDA, CDR2 SQIVND (reference sequence). V lost 5 bases and J lost 4; bases outside the gene matches: 5. CDR3 DNA sequence: TGTGCCAGTAGTCCCCGGACTAGCGGGGCAGAGACCCAGTACTTC. This translates into CASSPRTSGAETQYF.